The 10 T cell receptor beta chains reported below all come from one sample, sequenced in a study of cytomegalovirus exposure and HLA in healthy donors. PCR involved 60 Vbeta and 13 Jbeta primers. Assay: immunoSEQ multiplex PCR; the TCRdb copy retains only in-frame clones and omits some. This sample's table reports approximately 180,000 clones. Sequencing was carried out using PBMCs. Receptors were obtained from a man aged 25 to 40 in good health and CMV-seronegative.

CDR3 DNA sequence: TGTGCCACCAGCAGAGGCGACACCCTAGCGGGGTCCAATGAGCAGTTCTTC. Translated, it gives CATSRGDTLAGSNEQFF. The chain recombines TRBV15 with TRBJ2-1, with 9 bases that match TRBD2. The V gene's germline CDR1 is LNHNV and CDR2 YYDKDF (reference sequence). CDR3 size: 17 residues. V shed 1 base, J shed 6 bases, and the junction held 10 bases outside the gene matches.

V gene TRBV27 combines with J gene TRBJ2-7; 10 bases agree with TRBD1. The trim removed 7 bases at V and 4 bases at J, leaving 10 bases unmatched. The CDR3 totals 15 residues. Germline CDR1 MNHEY, CDR2 SMNVEV (reference sequence). CDR3 in DNA: TGTGCCAGCAAAGCGAGGGGACAGGGGTTGTACGAGCAGTACTTC. It is translated as CASKARGQGLYEQYF.

This chain uses TRBV7-2 with TRBJ2-3, with 14 nucleotides matching TRBD2. V was pared by 4 bases and J by 8 bases, with 11 bases of the junction left unmatched. The CDR3 sequence is 17 residues long. The germline V gene encodes CDR1 SGHTA and CDR2 FQGNSA. The CDR3 loop reads CASSSMFRTSGGSTQYF. The CDR3 DNA follows: TGTGCCAGCAGCTCAATGTTCAGGACTAGCGGGGGGAGTACGCAGTATTTT.

This chain connects TRBV19 to TRBJ1-1; D possibly corresponds to TRBD1 (5 bases). V was shortened by 4 bases and J by 0 bases, with 12 bases between the two germline ends. This CDR3 comprises 15 residues. Looked up from germline, CDR1 is LNHDA and CDR2 is SQIVND (reference sequence). The CDR3 reads CASSTKETVNTEAFF. The CDR3 nucleotides are TGTGCCAGTAGTACCAAGGAGACAGTGAACACTGAAGCTTTCTTT.

V gene TRBV4-2 combines with J gene TRBJ2-6; weak D call: TRBD1 (6 bases). The CDR3 has 16 residues. The ends were cut back, 4 bases at V and 0 bases at J, with 10 bases in the middle. The V gene's germline CDR1 is LGHNA and CDR2 YNFKEQ. CDR3 protein: CASSPRGLSGANVLTF. Here the CDR3 DNA reads TGTGCCAGCAGCCCCAGGGGCCTCTCTGGGGCCAACGTCCTGACTTTC.

This chain uses TRBV4-2 with TRBJ2-2; 9 bases are a match to TRBD1. This CDR3 is built from 15 residues. CDR1 LGHNA and CDR2 YNFKEQ come from the germline V gene. The V gene end was trimmed by 5 bases and the J gene end by 5 bases; junction bases not matched to a gene: 6. The CDR3 nucleotides are TGTGCCAGCAGCGTGGACAGGGGAGAAACCGGGGAGCTGTTTTTT. This codes for CASSVDRGETGELFF.

V and J are TRBV25-1 and TRBJ2-1; 9 bases map to TRBD1. Germline lookup yields CDR1 MGHDK and CDR2 SYGVNS. Trimming removed 3 bases from V and 3 bases from J; junction bases left unmatched: 9. This CDR3 spans 17 amino acids. For the CDR3, the DNA is TGTGCCAGCAGTGACCCCGGGACAGGGAGCTTCTACAATGAGCAGTTCTTC. Protein product: CASSDPGTGSFYNEQFF.

V usage is TRBV4-1 and J usage is TRBJ2-5, with 10 bases fitting TRBD2. Trimming cost V 0 bases and J 5 bases; bases outside gene matches: 18. CDR3 size: 20 residues. CDR1 and CDR2 from the germline V gene are MGHRA and YSYEKL. The CDR3, as DNA: TGCGCCAGCAGCCAAGATATTACCTCATCTAGCGGGGGAGACATTGAGACCCAGTACTTC. It encodes CASSQDITSSSGGDIETQYF.

V usage is TRBV5-4 and J usage is TRBJ2-2, with 13 bases that match TRBD2. This CDR3 region has 14 residues. The germline V gene has CDR1 SGHNT and CDR2 YYREEE (reference sequence). V gave up 4 bases and J gave up 8 bases; unmatched junction bases: 2. The CDR3 reads CASSGTSGDGELFF. For the CDR3, the DNA is TGTGCCAGCAGCGGGACTAGCGGGGATGGGGAGCTGTTTTTT.

V and J are TRBV5-6 and TRBJ1-2; no definite D call. This CDR3 spans 15 amino acids. Germline V gene lookup returns CDR1 SGHDT and CDR2 YYEEEE. V gave up 1 base and J gave up 4 bases, with 14 bases separating them. The CDR3 loop reads CASSLLGQVLYGYTF. The CDR3 bases are TGTGCCAGCAGCTTGCTCGGCCAGGTGCTCTATGGCTACACCTTC.